What follows are 11 T cell receptor beta chains derived from one specimen sequenced in a study of CD8 T cells in Susac syndrome. The authors reverse transcribed about 0.45 to 1 ug RNA with random hexamers. TCRdb re-called the immunoSEQ multiplex PCR reads through MiXCR, storing one row per CDR3 protein. The data contain almost 450,000 distinct CDR3 sequences, more than 80% of them singletons. What was sequenced was CD8+ T cells from PBMCs. These receptors all stem from a human donor with multiple sclerosis.

The V gene is TRBV28, the J gene TRBJ2-3, with 12 bases fitting TRBD1. The CDR3 is made up of 19 amino acids. CDR1 and CDR2 (germline): MDHEN, SYDVKM. Trimming cost V 3 bases and J 6 bases; bases outside gene matches: 16. The CDR3 loop reads CASSFQGDRGLIQADTQYF. CDR3 DNA: TGTGCCAGCAGTTTTCAGGGGGACAGGGGGCTAATTCAAGCGGATACGCAGTATTTT.

In this sample, this clonotype turned up once. DNA for the CDR3: TGCAGCGTCATGGGACTAGCGGGAGTCCGGGAGCTGTTTTTT. This translates into CSVMGLAGVRELFF. The gene calls are TRBV29-1 and TRBJ2-2, with TRBD2 identical over 14 bases. The CDR3 totals 14 residues. Germline lookup yields CDR1 SQVTM and CDR2 ANQGSEA. V gave up 6 bases and J gave up 9 bases; unmatched junction bases: 6.

The V gene is TRBV12-3 or TRBV12-4, the J gene TRBJ1-2; D might be TRBD1 (6 bases). V dropped 6 bases and J dropped 2 bases, with 16 bases sitting between them. This CDR3 has 15 amino acids. CDR3 amino acids: CASRGSRGYNYGYTF. CDR3 DNA sequence: TGTGCCAGCAGGGGGAGCAGGGGATACAACTATGGCTACACCTTC.

The rearrangement links TRBV30 to TRBJ1-1; D unresolved. The CDR3 length is 12 residues. Germline CDR1 GTSNPN, CDR2 SVGIG (reference sequence). V was pared by 8 bases and J by 6 bases, with 16 bases between. CDR3 loop: CATDRAGAEAFF. DNA for the CDR3: TGTGCCACGGACCGGGCTGGCGCTGAAGCTTTCTTT.

V usage is TRBV24-1 and J usage is TRBJ2-1, with D perhaps given as TRBD1 or TRBD2 (8 bases each). This CDR3 region has 20 residues. V dropped 6 bases and J dropped 0 bases, with 26 bases sitting between them. Germline V gene data show CDR1 as KGHDR and CDR2 as SFDVKD. CDR3 sequence reads: CATSPREGRGRPSSYNEQFF. The CDR3 DNA reads TGTGCCACCAGTCCCCGGGAGGGCAGGGGGCGACCGAGCTCCTACAATGAGCAGTTCTTC.

This clonotype came up a few times. The rearrangement joins TRBV6-5 to TRBJ2-5; D uncertain. Germline CDR1 MNHEY, CDR2 SVGAGI. The CDR3 is made up of 15 amino acids. Trimming took off 2 bases at V and 1 base at J, with 11 bases between the two ends. The chain's CDR3 is CASSYPSTGQETQYF. CDR3 nucleotide sequence: TGTGCCAGCAGTTACCCCTCGACGGGCCAAGAGACCCAGTACTTC.

The V and J genes are TRBV5-1 and TRBJ2-3, with a possible D match to TRBD2 (5 bases). The germline gives CDR1 SGHRS, CDR2 YFSETQ. The V end lost 6 bases, the J end lost 8 bases, and 16 bases lay between the germline ends. The CDR3 runs to 13 residues. The CDR3 DNA sequence: TGCGCCAGCACGTGGACTCTTCATGGTACGCAGTATTTT. Protein product: CASTWTLHGTQYF.

The CDR3 DNA reads TGTGCCTGGAGTGTACTTCGCGGATCCTACAATGAGCAGTTCTTC. This sequence encodes CAWSVLRGSYNEQFF. The rearrangement links TRBV30 to TRBJ2-1; no clear D gene. Trimming removed 0 bases from V and 1 base from J, with 10 bases in between. From germline, CDR1 is GTSNPN and CDR2 SVGIG (reference sequence). This CDR3 is built from 15 residues.

V and J are TRBV13 and TRBJ2-1; weak D call: TRBD1 (7 bases). The V and J ends lost 7 bases and 6 bases respectively, with 16 bases between them. From germline, CDR1 is PRHDT and CDR2 FYEKMQ (reference sequence). The length of the CDR3 is 14 residues. The CDR3, as DNA: TGTGCCAGCAACTTGTCCCAGGGGGGCAATGAGCAGTTCTTC. Translating it yields CASNLSQGGNEQFF.

This clonotype was recorded once. V is TRBV6-1 and J is TRBJ1-1, with D perhaps TRBD1 (5 bases). The CDR3 extends over 15 amino acids. The V gene's germline CDR1 is MNHNS and CDR2 SASEGT. V lost 6 bases and J lost 7, with 21 bases in between. The CDR3 is CASRHVDSPEVEAFF. The CDR3 nucleotides are TGTGCCAGCAGGCACGTCGACAGCCCCGAGGTTGAAGCTTTCTTT.

The chain is built from TRBV27 and TRBJ2-2; D might be TRBD1 (5 bases). V lost 4 bases to trimming and J lost 0 bases, with 9 bases between them. Germline V gives CDR1 MNHEY, CDR2 SMNVEV (reference sequence). The CDR3 extends over 15 amino acids. The DNA of the CDR3 is TGTGCCAGCAGTTACACACAGGCGAACACCGGGGAGCTGTTTTTT. Translation: CASSYTQANTGELFF.